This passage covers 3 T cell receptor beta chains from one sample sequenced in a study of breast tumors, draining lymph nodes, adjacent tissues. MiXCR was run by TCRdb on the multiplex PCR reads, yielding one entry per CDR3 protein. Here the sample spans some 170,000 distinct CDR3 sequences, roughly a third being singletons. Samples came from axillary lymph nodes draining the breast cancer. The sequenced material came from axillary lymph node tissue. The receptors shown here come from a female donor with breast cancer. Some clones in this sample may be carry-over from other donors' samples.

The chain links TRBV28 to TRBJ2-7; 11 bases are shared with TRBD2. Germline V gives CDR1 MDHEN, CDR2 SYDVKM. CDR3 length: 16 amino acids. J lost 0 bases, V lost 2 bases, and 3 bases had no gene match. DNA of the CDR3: TGTGCCAGCAGTTTAGTAGCGGGAGGGCCCTCCTACGAGCAGTACTTC. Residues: CASSLVAGGPSYEQYF.

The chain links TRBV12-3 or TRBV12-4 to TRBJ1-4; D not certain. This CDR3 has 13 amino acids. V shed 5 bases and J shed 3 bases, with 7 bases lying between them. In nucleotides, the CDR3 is TGTGCCAGCAGTACCCGGCCTAATGAAAAACTGTTTTTT. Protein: CASSTRPNEKLFF.

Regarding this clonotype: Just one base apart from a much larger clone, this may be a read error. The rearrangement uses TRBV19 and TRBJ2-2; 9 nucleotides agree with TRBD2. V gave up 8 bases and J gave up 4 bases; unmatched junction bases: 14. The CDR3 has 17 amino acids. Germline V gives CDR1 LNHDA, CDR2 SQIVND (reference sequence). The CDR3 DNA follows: TGTGCCAGTCTCCTCACTAGCGGGTTTTCAAGCACCGGGGAGCTGTTTTTT. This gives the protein CASLLTSGFSSTGELFF.